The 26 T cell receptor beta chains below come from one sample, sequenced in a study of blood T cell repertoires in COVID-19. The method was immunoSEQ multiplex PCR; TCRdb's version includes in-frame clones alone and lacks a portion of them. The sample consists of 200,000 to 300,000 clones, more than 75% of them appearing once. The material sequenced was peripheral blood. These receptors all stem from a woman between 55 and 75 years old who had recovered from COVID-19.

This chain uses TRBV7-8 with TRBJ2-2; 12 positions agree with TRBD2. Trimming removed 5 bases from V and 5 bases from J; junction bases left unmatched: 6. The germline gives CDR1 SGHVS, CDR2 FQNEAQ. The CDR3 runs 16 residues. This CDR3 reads CASSPSGGAGTGELFF. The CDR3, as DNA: TGTGCCAGCAGCCCTAGCGGGGGGGCCGGGACCGGGGAGCTGTTTTTT.

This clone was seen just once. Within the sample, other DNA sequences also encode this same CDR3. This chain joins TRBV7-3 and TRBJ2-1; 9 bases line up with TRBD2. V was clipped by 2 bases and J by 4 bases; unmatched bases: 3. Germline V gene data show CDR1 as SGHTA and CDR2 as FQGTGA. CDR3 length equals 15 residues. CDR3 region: CASSLGSGGYNEQFF. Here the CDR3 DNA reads TGTGCCAGCAGCTTAGGTAGCGGGGGATACAATGAGCAGTTCTTC.

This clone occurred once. The CDR3 region has the DNA TGTGCCAGCAGTTTTTGGGCAACGGGGGCCAACGTCCTGACTTTC. Encoded protein: CASSFWATGANVLTF. This chain uses TRBV28 with TRBJ2-6; D is unclear. Trimming cost V 3 bases and J 4 bases, with 10 bases left between them. The V gene's germline CDR1 is MDHEN and CDR2 SYDVKM. The CDR3 sequence is 15 residues long.

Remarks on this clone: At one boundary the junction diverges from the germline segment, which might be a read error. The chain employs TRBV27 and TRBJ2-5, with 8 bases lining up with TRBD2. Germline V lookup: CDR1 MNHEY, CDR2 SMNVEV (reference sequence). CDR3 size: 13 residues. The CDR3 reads CASSPPGGGPQNF. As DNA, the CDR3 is TGTGCCAGCAGCCCCCCTGGCGGGGGGCCCCAAAACTTC.

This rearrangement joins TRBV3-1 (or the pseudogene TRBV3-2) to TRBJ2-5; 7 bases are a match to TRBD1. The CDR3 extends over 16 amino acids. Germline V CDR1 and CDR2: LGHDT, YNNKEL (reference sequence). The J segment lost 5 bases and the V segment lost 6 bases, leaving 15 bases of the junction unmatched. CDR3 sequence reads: CASSRTGTAGTETQYF. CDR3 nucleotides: TGTGCCAGCAGTCGGACCGGGACAGCCGGGACCGAGACCCAGTACTTC.

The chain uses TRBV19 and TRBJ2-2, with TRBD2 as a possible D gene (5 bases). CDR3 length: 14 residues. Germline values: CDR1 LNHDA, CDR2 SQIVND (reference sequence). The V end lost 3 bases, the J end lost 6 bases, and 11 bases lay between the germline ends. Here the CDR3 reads CASSIWGSAGELFF. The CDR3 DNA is TGTGCCAGTAGTATTTGGGGTAGCGCCGGGGAGCTGTTTTTT.

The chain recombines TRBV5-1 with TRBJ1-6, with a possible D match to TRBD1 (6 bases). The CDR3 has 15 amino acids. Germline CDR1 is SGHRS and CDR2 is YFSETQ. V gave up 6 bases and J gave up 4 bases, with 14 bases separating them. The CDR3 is CASKTGWNYNSPLHF. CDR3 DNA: TGCGCCAGCAAGACAGGTTGGAATTATAATTCACCCCTCCACTTT.

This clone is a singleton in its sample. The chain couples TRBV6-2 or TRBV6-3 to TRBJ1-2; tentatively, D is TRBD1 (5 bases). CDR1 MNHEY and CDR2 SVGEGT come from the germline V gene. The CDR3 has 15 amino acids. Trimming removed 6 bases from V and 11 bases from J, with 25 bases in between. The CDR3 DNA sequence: TGTGCCAGCAGCCTAATCCGGAGCCGCCAATCAGGGTACACCTTC. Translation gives CASSLIRSRQSGYTF.

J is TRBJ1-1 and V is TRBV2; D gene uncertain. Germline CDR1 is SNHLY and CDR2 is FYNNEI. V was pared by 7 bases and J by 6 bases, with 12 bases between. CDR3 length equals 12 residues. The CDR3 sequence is CASIQERSEAFF. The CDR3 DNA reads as TGTGCCAGCATCCAAGAGAGGTCTGAAGCTTTCTTT.

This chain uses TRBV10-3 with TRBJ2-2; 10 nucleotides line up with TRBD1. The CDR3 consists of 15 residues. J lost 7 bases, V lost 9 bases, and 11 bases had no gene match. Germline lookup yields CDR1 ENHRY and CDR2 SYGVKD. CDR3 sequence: CAISGTGDVGGELFF. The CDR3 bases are TGTGCCATTTCCGGGACAGGGGATGTAGGCGGGGAGCTGTTTTTT.

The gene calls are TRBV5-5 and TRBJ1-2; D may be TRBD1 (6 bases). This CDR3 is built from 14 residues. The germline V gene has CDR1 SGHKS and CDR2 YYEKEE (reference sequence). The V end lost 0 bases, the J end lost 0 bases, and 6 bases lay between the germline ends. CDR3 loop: CASSLGTANYGYTF. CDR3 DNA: TGTGCCAGCAGCTTGGGGACAGCTAACTATGGCTACACCTTC. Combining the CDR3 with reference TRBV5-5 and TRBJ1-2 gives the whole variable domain DAGVTQSPTHLIKTRGQQVTLRCSPISGHKSVSWYQQVLGQGPQFIFQYYEKEERGRGNFPDRFSARQFPNYSSELNVNALLLGDSALYLCASSLGTANYGYTFGSGTRLTVV.

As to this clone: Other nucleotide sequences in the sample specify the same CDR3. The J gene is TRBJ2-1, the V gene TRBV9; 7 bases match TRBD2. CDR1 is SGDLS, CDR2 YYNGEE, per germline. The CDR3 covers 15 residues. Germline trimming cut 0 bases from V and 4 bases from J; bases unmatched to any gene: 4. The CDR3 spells CASSVDGGSYNEQFF. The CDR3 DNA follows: TGTGCCAGCAGCGTAGACGGGGGGAGTTACAATGAGCAGTTCTTC. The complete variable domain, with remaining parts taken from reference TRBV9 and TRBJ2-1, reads DSGVTQTPKHLITATGQRVTLRCSPRSGDLSVYWYQQSLDQGLQFLIQYYNGEERAKGNILERFSAQQFPDLHSELNLSSLELGDSALYFCASSVDGGSYNEQFFGPGTRLTVL.

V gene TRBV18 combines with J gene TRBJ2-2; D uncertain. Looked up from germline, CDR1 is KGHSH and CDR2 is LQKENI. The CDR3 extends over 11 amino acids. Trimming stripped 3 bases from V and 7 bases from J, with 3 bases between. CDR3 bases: TGTGCCAGCTCACCCCGCGGGGAGCTGTTTTTT. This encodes CASSPRGELFF.

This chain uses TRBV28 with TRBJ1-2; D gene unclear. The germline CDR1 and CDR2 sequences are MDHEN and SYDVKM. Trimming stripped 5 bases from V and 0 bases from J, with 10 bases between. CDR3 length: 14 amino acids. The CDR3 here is CASSRIQSNYGYTF. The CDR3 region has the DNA TGTGCCAGCAGTAGAATACAGTCTAACTATGGCTACACCTTC.

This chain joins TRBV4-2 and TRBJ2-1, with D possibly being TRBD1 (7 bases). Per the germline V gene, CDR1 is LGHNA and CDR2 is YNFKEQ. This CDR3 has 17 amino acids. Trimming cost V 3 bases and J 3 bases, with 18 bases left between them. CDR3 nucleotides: TGTGCCAGCAGCCACGTGGGGGGACAGAATCTCTACAATGAGCAGTTCTTC. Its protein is CASSHVGGQNLYNEQFF.

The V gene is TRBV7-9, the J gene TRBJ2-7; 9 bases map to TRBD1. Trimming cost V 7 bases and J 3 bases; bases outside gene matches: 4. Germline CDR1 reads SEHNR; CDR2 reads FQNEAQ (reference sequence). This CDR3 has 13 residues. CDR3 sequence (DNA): TGTGCCAGCACATCGGGACAGGGCTACGAGCAGTACTTC. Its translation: CASTSGQGYEQYF.

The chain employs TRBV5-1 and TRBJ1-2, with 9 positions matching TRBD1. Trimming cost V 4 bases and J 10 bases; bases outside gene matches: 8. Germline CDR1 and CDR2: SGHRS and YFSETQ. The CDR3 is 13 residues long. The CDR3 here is CASSSGTGRDYTF. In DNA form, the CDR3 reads TGCGCCAGCAGCAGCGGGACAGGGAGGGACTACACCTTC.

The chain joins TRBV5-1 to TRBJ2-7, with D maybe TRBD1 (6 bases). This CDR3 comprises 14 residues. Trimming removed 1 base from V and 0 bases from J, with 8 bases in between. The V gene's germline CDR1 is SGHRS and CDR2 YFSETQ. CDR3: CASSLKDSSYEQYF. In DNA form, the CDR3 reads TGCGCCAGCAGCTTGAAGGACAGCTCCTACGAGCAGTACTTC.

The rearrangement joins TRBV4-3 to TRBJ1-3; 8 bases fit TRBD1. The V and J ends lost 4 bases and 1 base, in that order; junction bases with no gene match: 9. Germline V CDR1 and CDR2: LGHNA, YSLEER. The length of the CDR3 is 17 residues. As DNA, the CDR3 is TGCGCCAGCAGCCGACTCACGGACAGGGTTTCTGGAAACACCATATATTTT. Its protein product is CASSRLTDRVSGNTIYF.

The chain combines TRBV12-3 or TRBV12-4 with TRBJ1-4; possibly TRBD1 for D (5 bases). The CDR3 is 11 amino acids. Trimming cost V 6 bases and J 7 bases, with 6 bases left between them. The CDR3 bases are TGTGCCAGCAGGGGGCGTGAAAAACTGTTTTTT. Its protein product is CASRGREKLFF.

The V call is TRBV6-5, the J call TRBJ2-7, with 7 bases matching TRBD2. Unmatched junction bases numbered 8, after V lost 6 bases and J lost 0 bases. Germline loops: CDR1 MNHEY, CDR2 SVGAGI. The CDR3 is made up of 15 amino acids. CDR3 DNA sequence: TGTGCCAGCAGCGACCCGGGCGGGAGCTCCTACGAGCAGTACTTC. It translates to CASSDPGGSSYEQYF.

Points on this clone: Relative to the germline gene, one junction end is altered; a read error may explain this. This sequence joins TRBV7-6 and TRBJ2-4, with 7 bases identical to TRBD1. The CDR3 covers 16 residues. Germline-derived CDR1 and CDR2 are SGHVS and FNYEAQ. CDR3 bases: TGTGCCAGCGGCTTCAGGGGGACAGAAGCCAAAAACATTCAGTACTTC. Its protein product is CASGFRGTEAKNIQYF.

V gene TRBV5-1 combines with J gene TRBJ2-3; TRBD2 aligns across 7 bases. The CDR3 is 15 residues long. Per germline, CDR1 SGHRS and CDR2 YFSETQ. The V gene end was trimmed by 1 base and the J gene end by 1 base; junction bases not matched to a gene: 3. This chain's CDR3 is CASSLLADRTDTQYF. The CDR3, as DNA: TGCGCCAGCAGCTTGCTAGCGGACCGCACAGATACGCAGTATTTT.

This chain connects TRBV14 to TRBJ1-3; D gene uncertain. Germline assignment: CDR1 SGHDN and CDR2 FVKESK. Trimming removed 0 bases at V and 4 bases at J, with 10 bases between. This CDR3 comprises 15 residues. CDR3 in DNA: TGTGCCAGCAGCCAAGAGAGGTCGGGGGGAAACACCATATATTTT. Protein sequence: CASSQERSGGNTIYF. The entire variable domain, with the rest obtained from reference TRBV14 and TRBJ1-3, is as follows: EAGVTQFPSHSVIEKGQTVTLRCDPISGHDNLYWYRRVMGKEIKFLLHFVKESKQDESGMPNNRFLAERTGGTYSTLKVQPAELEDSGVYFCASSQERSGGNTIYFGEGSWLTVV.

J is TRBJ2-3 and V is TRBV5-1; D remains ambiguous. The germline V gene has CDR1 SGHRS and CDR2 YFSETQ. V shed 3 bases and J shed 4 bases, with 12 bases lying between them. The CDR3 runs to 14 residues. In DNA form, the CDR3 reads TGCGCCAGCAGCTCTTCAGTGGGCGCAGATACGCAGTATTTT. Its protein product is CASSSSVGADTQYF.

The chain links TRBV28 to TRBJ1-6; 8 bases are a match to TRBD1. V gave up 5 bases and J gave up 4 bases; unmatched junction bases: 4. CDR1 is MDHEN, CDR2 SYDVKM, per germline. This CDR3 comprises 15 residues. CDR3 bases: TGTGCCAGCAGTGAAAACAGGGGGTATAATTCACCCCTCCACTTT. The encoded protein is CASSENRGYNSPLHF.